A single sample is the source of the 32 T cell receptor beta chains below, sequenced in a study of neurological immune-mediated disorders (dated 2019 in TCRdb). Receptor libraries were prepared by 5' RACE. The sequencer was an Illumina HiSeq 2500. TCRdb reprocessed the public reads (quality trimming at Q25 with fastp, clone calling with MiXCR) and kept in-frame beta chains. Here each entry gathers all rows of one CDR3 protein and keeps the most common genes and DNA. The sample table lists 50,000 to 75,000 distinct CDR3 sequences, about 12% of them with a count of one. The ten biggest clones cover roughly a tenth of the sample. Sequenced material: PBMCs. The receptors were sampled from a woman aged 55 to 70 with HTLV-1-associated myelopathy (HAM/TSP).

Only a few counts were recorded for this clonotype. The chain links TRBV20-1 to TRBJ2-7; 12 positions agree with TRBD2. The germline V gene has CDR1 DFQATT and CDR2 SNEGSKA (reference sequence). With V trimmed by 6 bases and J by 9 bases, 12 bases remained unmatched. CDR3 length: 14 residues. The CDR3 DNA is TGCAGTGCCACTATAGGACTAGCGGGGCTCGGGCAGTACTTC. This encodes CSATIGLAGLGQYF.

This clonotype occurred many times. The chain combines TRBV7-6 with TRBJ1-2, with D perhaps TRBD1 (6 bases). The germline V gene encodes CDR1 SGHVS and CDR2 FNYEAQ. The CDR3 runs to 14 residues. V was clipped by 4 bases and J by 8 bases, with 17 bases between them. This CDR3 is CASSSGGYRGGYTF. DNA for the CDR3: TGTGCCAGCAGCTCCGGGGGCTACAGAGGGGGCTACACCTTC.

Many counts were recorded for this clonotype. The V call is TRBV5-8, the J call TRBJ2-1; D unclear. Germline CDR1 is SGHTS and CDR2 is YDEGEE. With 4 bases removed from V and 7 bases from J, the gap between germline ends came to 18 bases. This CDR3 region has 15 residues. The CDR3 nucleotides read TGTGCCAGCAGCAGTCCCCGGGCGTTGGGAAATGAGCAGTTCTTC. Translation gives CASSSPRALGNEQFF. Filled out from reference TRBV5-8 and TRBJ2-1, the complete variable domain reads EAGVTQSPTHLIKTRGQQATLRCSPISGHTSVYWYQQALGLGLQFLLWYDEGEERNRGNFPPRFSGRQFPNYSSELNVNALELEDSALYLCASSSPRALGNEQFFGPGTRLTVL.

The chain joins TRBV9 to TRBJ1-2, with D tentatively TRBD1 (5 bases). Trimming removed 2 bases from V and 4 bases from J, with 21 bases in between. The CDR3 consists of 17 residues. Germline CDR1 reads SGDLS; CDR2 reads YYNGEE. The CDR3 DNA sequence: TGTGCCAGCAGCGTCGGGACCGGAGCTAAGGGGTTCTATGGCTACACCTTC. This encodes CASSVGTGAKGFYGYTF.

There are many counts of this clonotype. The chain links TRBV20-1 to TRBJ2-7, with 7 bases that match TRBD1. The CDR3 is 13 amino acids. Losses at the gene ends were 2 bases for V and 2 bases for J; bases not matched to a gene: 3. The germline CDR1 and CDR2 sequences are DFQATT and SNEGSKA (reference sequence). The CDR3 region is CSARPTGPYEQYF. The CDR3 coding sequence is TGCAGTGCTAGACCGACAGGGCCCTACGAGCAGTACTTC.

This clonotype showed up many times. The V and J genes are TRBV5-1 and TRBJ1-5, with 8 bases identical to TRBD1. J lost 7 bases, V lost 4 bases, and 7 bases had no gene match. Germline V gives CDR1 SGHRS, CDR2 YFSETQ. The CDR3 contains 14 residues. CDR3 sequence reads: CASSVMTGAQPQHF. The CDR3 nucleotides read TGCGCCAGCAGCGTGATGACAGGGGCGCAGCCCCAGCATTTT.

This clonotype showed up many times. The chain links TRBV20-1 to TRBJ1-2; D unclear. The V gene's germline CDR1 is DFQATT and CDR2 SNEGSKA (reference sequence). The CDR3 loop spans 12 amino acids. Trimming left V 1 base short and J 4 bases short, with 7 bases between. CDR3 nucleotide sequence: TGCAGTGCTAGAGGGTCCCTCTATGGCTACACCTTC. It encodes CSARGSLYGYTF.

This clonotype was recorded many times. The chain employs TRBV5-1 and TRBJ1-1; no reliable D call. CDR1 SGHRS and CDR2 YFSETQ come from the germline V gene. V shed 1 base and J shed 3 bases, with 10 bases lying between them. The CDR3 is 14 amino acids. CDR3 DNA: TGCGCCAGCAGCTTGAATAGGGTGGACACTGAAGCTTTCTTT. Protein sequence: CASSLNRVDTEAFF.

This clonotype was observed many times. V and J are TRBV10-3 and TRBJ2-1, with TRBD2 identical over 9 bases. Germline-derived CDR1 and CDR2 are ENHRY and SYGVKD. V was pared by 5 bases and J by 2 bases, with 4 bases of the junction left unmatched. The CDR3 is 15 residues long. DNA of the CDR3: TGTGCCATCAGTCTAGCGGGGAACACCTACAATGAGCAGTTCTTC. Translating gives CAISLAGNTYNEQFF.

The rearrangement links TRBV5-1 to TRBJ1-1; no reliable D call. This CDR3 contains 14 residues. Trimming shortened V by 1 base and J by 4 bases, and 11 bases separated the two germline ends. Germline V CDR1 and CDR2: SGHRS, YFSETQ. The CDR3 DNA sequence: TGCGCCAGCAGCTTGAGGCAGAGAGGCACTGAAGCTTTCTTT. It translates to CASSLRQRGTEAFF.

This clonotype was recorded at least ten times. The chain employs TRBV11-3 and TRBJ2-3; 12 bases are shared with TRBD2. The V gene end was trimmed by 3 bases and the J gene end by 2 bases; junction bases not matched to a gene: 3. Germline CDR1 is SGHNT and CDR2 is YENEEA. This CDR3 has 16 amino acids. In DNA, the CDR3 is TGTGCCAGCAGCTTGGGACTAGCGGGCTACACAGATACGCAGTATTTT. As protein: CASSLGLAGYTDTQYF.

Only a few counts were recorded for this clonotype. The rearrangement joins TRBV25-1 to TRBJ2-7, with TRBD1 matching 11 bases. This CDR3 has 14 residues. After removal of 6 bases from V and 1 base from J, the junction contained 2 bases not matched to a gene. The germline V gene encodes CDR1 MGHDK and CDR2 SYGVNS. This CDR3 reads CASRGTGGSYEQYF. For the CDR3, the DNA is TGTGCCAGCAGAGGGACAGGGGGGTCCTACGAGCAGTACTTC.

This clonotype was counted many times. The chain recombines TRBV10-3 with TRBJ2-7; D is unresolved. V lost 7 bases and J lost 0, with 7 bases in between. The CDR3 covers 12 residues. Germline lookup yields CDR1 ENHRY and CDR2 SYGVKD. Written as DNA, the CDR3 is TGTGCCATCATTGGGTACTCCTACGAGCAGTACTTC. This gives the protein CAIIGYSYEQYF.

This clonotype was seen just once. A read error is possible here, since a much larger clone lies one base away. V is TRBV5-5 and J is TRBJ2-2; TRBD1 agrees at 10 bases. Per the germline V gene, CDR1 is SGHKS and CDR2 is YYEKEE (reference sequence). The CDR3 extends over 15 amino acids. The CDR3 spells CASSFRTGGTGEMFF. DNA of the CDR3: TGTGCCAGCAGCTTTCGGACAGGGGGTACCGGGGAGATGTTTTTT.

This clonotype was seen at least ten times. The CDR3 protein is CASSLEIRGREGNEQFF. CDR3 nucleotide sequence: TGCGCCAGCAGCTTGGAAATTCGAGGGAGGGAGGGTAATGAGCAGTTCTTC. J is TRBJ2-1 and V is TRBV5-1; 7 bases match TRBD2. Unmatched junction bases numbered 13, after V lost 0 bases and J lost 7 bases. CDR1 is SGHRS, CDR2 YFSETQ, per germline. The CDR3 totals 17 residues.

As concerns this clonotype: Possible read error: a much larger clone is one base away. The chain couples TRBV7-3 to TRBJ2-3; 7 nucleotides line up with TRBD2. J was trimmed by 4 bases and V by 5 bases; bases with no gene match: 9. The CDR3 runs 15 residues. The germline V gene has CDR1 SGHTA and CDR2 FQGTGA. The CDR3, as DNA: TGTGCCAGCAGCCAAGGGACTATGGAGGCAGATACGCAGTATTTT. Its protein product is CASSQGTMEADTQYF.

At least ten counts were recorded for this clonotype. This chain joins TRBV20-1 and TRBJ2-3; D might be TRBD1 or TRBD2, each matching 6 bases. The V gene's germline CDR1 is DFQATT and CDR2 SNEGSKA (reference sequence). The V and J ends lost 6 bases and 5 bases respectively, with 21 bases between them. CDR3 length: 15 amino acids. The CDR3 is CSASTPGANEDTQYF. DNA of the CDR3: TGCAGTGCCTCAACTCCGGGGGCGAATGAAGATACGCAGTATTTT.

The J gene is TRBJ2-7, the V gene TRBV20-1, with unresolved D. This CDR3 spans 14 amino acids. Germline V gene lookup returns CDR1 DFQATT and CDR2 SNEGSKA (reference sequence). V lost 3 bases, J lost 0 bases, and 12 bases lay in between. In DNA form, the CDR3 reads TGCAGTGCTAGGGTCCCGGGTCTCTCCTACGAGCAGTACTTC. Encoded protein: CSARVPGLSYEQYF.

Many counts were recorded for this clonotype. The V gene is TRBV5-1, the J gene TRBJ1-5, with 7 bases matching TRBD1. Trimming cost V 0 bases and J 3 bases; bases outside gene matches: 12. CDR1 SGHRS and CDR2 YFSETQ come from the germline V gene. The CDR3 totals 18 residues. The CDR3 sequence is CASSLVWPNQGVNQPQHF. The CDR3 DNA sequence: TGCGCCAGCAGCTTGGTTTGGCCCAATCAGGGGGTCAATCAGCCCCAGCATTTT. Looking up the rest from reference TRBV5-1 and TRBJ1-5 gives the full variable domain: KAGVTQTPRYLIKTRGQQVTLSCSPISGHRSVSWYQQTPGQGLQFLFEYFSETQRNKGNFPGRFSGRQFSNSRSEMNVSTLELGDSALYLCASSLVWPNQGVNQPQHFGDGTRLSIL.

This clonotype was seen ten or more times. The chain combines TRBV10-1 with TRBJ2-2, with D unresolved. Looked up from germline, CDR1 is WNHNN and CDR2 is SYGVQD (reference sequence). V lost 0 bases, J lost 1 base, and 12 bases lay in between. This CDR3 contains 17 residues. The CDR3 nucleotides read TGCGCCAGCAGTGAGTCGAAAGTGACGGGGAACACCGGGGAGCTGTTTTTT. The encoded protein is CASSESKVTGNTGELFF.

Many counts were recorded for this clonotype. The chain carries TRBV6-6 and TRBJ1-5; possible D gene TRBD1, 6 bases. V gave up 6 bases and J gave up 2 bases, with 11 bases separating them. Per germline, CDR1 MNHNY and CDR2 SVGAGI (reference sequence). CDR3 size: 14 residues. The chain's CDR3 is CASSDRQGNQPQHF. CDR3 nucleotides: TGTGCCAGCAGCGACAGACAGGGCAATCAGCCCCAGCATTTT.

This clonotype was observed many times. V gene TRBV11-2 combines with J gene TRBJ2-2; 7 nucleotides agree with TRBD2. Unmatched junction bases numbered 5, after V lost 1 base and J lost 3 bases. The CDR3 spans 16 residues. Germline-derived CDR1 and CDR2 are SGHAT and FQNNGV. In DNA, the CDR3 is TGTGCCAGCAGCTTAGTGTTCCGGGGGGACACCGGGGAGCTGTTTTTT. Its protein is CASSLVFRGDTGELFF.

The sample holds many counts of this clonotype. The chain recombines TRBV15 with TRBJ1-6; 7 positions agree with TRBD1. Germline V lookup: CDR1 LNHNV, CDR2 YYDKDF (reference sequence). The CDR3 has 14 amino acids. Trimming removed 6 bases from V and 9 bases from J; junction bases left unmatched: 8. CDR3 amino acids: CATSNRQGSSPLHF. CDR3 sequence (DNA): TGTGCCACCAGTAATAGACAGGGAAGTTCACCCCTCCACTTT.

With regard to this clonotype: Possible read error: a much larger clone is one base away. The gene calls are TRBV5-1 and TRBJ2-4; possible D gene TRBD2, 6 bases. V was cut by 4 bases and J by 7 bases, with 18 bases left in between. CDR3 length: 15 residues. CDR1 is SGHRS and CDR2 is YFSETQ in the germline V gene. The CDR3 DNA reads TGCGCCAGCAGCATGCCCGGGACTCAGGCGAACATTCAGTACTTC. This translates into CASSMPGTQANIQYF.

V gene TRBV12-3 or TRBV12-4 combines with J gene TRBJ1-2; a weak D match, TRBD1 (6 bases). V was trimmed by 1 base and J by 9 bases, leaving 12 bases between them. This CDR3 region has 13 residues. This CDR3 reads CASSLGTEYCYTF. In nucleotides, the CDR3 is TGTGCCAGCAGTTTAGGGACAGAGTATTGCTACACCTTC.

This clonotype was seen repeatedly, ten times or more. The rearrangement joins TRBV21-1 to TRBJ2-3; the table's D gene call, TRBD1, was not cross checked with the DNA. TRBV21-1 corresponds to a pseudogene. The CDR3 is 18 residues long. CDR3 DNA: TGTGCCAGCAGCATGGGACAGCCGAAGCCCCTCAATTCAGATACGCAGTATTTT. Translation: CASSMGQPKPLNSDTQYF.

CDR3 DNA sequence: TGTGCCAGCAGCCAAGCGGCAGGTTCCTACGAGCAGTACTTC. Amino acid sequence: CASSQAAGSYEQYF. V gene TRBV14 combines with J gene TRBJ2-7; no clear D gene. Trimming stripped 1 base from V and 1 base from J, with 8 bases between. The CDR3 is made up of 14 amino acids. Germline CDR1 and CDR2: SGHDN and FVKESK. Full variable domain (missing parts from reference TRBV14 and TRBJ2-7): EAGVTQFPSHSVIEKGQTVTLRCDPISGHDNLYWYRRVMGKEIKFLLHFVKESKQDESGMPNNRFLAERTGGTYSTLKVQPAELEDSGVYFCASSQAAGSYEQYFGPGTRLTVT.

This clonotype was detected many times. This chain links TRBV5-1 with TRBJ2-3, with D perhaps TRBD2 (6 bases). CDR3 length equals 15 residues. Germline V CDR1 and CDR2: SGHRS, YFSETQ. The germline V and J ends were trimmed by 4 bases and 2 bases, with 14 bases remaining between them. The CDR3 reads CASSPRAGPTDTQYF. The CDR3, as DNA: TGCGCCAGCAGCCCCCGGGCGGGACCCACAGATACGCAGTATTTT.

This clonotype was counted many times. This chain links TRBV6-6 with TRBJ2-4, with 15 bases that match TRBD2. Germline V gene sequence: CDR1 MNHNY, CDR2 SVGAGI (reference sequence). Trimming removed 5 bases from V and 1 base from J; junction bases left unmatched: 6. This CDR3 is built from 18 residues. CDR3 DNA sequence: TGTGCCAGCAGTGACGGACTAGCGGGAGGGCCTGCCAAAAACATTCAGTACTTC. Amino acid sequence: CASSDGLAGGPAKNIQYF.

This clonotype was recorded many times. The chain links TRBV20-1 to TRBJ2-3; D is possibly TRBD2 (5 bases). The V end lost 6 bases, the J end lost 3 bases, and 10 bases lay between the germline ends. CDR1 is DFQATT and CDR2 is SNEGSKA in the germline V gene (reference sequence). The CDR3 has 12 residues. CDR3 amino acids: CSAPRGTDTQYF. CDR3 DNA: TGCAGTGCCCCTCGGGGTACAGATACGCAGTATTTT.

This clonotype has at least ten counts. The chain carries TRBV2 and TRBJ2-1; TRBD2 matches at 9 bases. Germline CDR1 is SNHLY and CDR2 is FYNNEI. The V and J ends lost 2 bases and 6 bases, in that order; junction bases with no gene match: 5. The CDR3 is 15 amino acids. The CDR3 is CASSESVAGVNEQFF. Written as DNA, the CDR3 is TGTGCCAGCAGTGAATCGGTAGCGGGAGTCAATGAGCAGTTCTTC.

This clonotype was counted ten times or more. V gene TRBV6-5 combines with J gene TRBJ2-1, with 7 bases that match TRBD2. This CDR3 region has 14 residues. With V trimmed by 8 bases and J by 6 bases, 10 bases remained unmatched. The germline gives CDR1 MNHEY, CDR2 SVGAGI. The CDR3 DNA reads TGTGCCAGCCGCCGGGGGGTAGCCGGCAATGAGCAGTTCTTC. Translated, it gives CASRRGVAGNEQFF.